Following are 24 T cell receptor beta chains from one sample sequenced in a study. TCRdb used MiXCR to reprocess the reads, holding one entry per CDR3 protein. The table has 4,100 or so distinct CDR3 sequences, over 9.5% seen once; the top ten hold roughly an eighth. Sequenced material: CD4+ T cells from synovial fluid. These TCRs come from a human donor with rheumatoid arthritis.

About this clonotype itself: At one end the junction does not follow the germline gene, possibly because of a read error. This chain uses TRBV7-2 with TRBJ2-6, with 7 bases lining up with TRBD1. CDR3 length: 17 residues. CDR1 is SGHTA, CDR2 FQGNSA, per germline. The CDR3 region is CVSSLRTGGPGANVLTF. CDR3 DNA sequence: TGTGTCAGCAGCTTAAGGACAGGAGGACCTGGGGCCAACGTCCTGACTTTC.

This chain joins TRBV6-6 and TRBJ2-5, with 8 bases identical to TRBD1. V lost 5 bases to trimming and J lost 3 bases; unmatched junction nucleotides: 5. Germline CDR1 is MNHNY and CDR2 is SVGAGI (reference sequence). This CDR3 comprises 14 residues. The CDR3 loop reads CASSTRQGKETQYF. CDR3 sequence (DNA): TGTGCCAGCAGTACCCGACAGGGGAAAGAGACCCAGTACTTC.

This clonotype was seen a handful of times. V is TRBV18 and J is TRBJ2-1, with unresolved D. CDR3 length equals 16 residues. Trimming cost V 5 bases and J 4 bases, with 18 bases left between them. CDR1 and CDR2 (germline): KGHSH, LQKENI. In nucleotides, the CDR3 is TGTGCCAGCTCAACTCCTGACGCCCGCGTGTACAATGAGCAGTTCTTC. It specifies CASSTPDARVYNEQFF. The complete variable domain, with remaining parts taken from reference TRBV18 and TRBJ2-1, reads NAGVMQNPRHLVRRRGQEARLRCSPMKGHSHVYWYRQLPEEGLKFMVYLQKENIIDESGMPKERFSAEFPKEGPSILRIQQVVRGDSAAYFCASSTPDARVYNEQFFGPGTRLTVL.

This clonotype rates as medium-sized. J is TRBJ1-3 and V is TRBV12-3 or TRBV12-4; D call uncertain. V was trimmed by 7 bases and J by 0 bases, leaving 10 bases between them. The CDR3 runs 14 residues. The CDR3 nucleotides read TGTGCCAGCACCCACGGAAGCTCTGGAAACACCATATATTTT. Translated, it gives CASTHGSSGNTIYF.

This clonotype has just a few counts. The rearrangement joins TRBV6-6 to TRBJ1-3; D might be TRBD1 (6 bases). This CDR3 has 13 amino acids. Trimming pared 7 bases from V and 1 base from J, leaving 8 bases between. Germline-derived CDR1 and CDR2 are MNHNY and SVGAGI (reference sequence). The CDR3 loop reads CASKGESGNTIYF. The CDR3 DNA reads TGTGCCAGCAAGGGGGAATCTGGAAACACCATATATTTT.

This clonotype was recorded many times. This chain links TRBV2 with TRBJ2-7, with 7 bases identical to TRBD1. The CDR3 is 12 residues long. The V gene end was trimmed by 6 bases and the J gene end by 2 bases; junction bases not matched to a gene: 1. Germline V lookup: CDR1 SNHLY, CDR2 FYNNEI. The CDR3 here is CASSGQAYEQYF. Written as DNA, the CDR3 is TGTGCCAGCAGCGGACAGGCCTACGAGCAGTACTTC.

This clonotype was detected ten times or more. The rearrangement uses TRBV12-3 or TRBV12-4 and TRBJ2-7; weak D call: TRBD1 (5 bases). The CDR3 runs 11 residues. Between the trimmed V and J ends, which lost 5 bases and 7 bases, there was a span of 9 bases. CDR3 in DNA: TGTGCCAGCAGTAGGGGTGTGGAGCAGTACTTC. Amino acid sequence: CASSRGVEQYF.

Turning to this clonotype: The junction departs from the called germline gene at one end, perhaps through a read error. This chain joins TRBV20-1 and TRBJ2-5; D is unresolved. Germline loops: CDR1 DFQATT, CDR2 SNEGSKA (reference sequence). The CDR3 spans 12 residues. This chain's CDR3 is CSASYTQDTQYF. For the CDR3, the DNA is TGCAGTGCTAGCTATACACAAGATACCCAGTACTTC.

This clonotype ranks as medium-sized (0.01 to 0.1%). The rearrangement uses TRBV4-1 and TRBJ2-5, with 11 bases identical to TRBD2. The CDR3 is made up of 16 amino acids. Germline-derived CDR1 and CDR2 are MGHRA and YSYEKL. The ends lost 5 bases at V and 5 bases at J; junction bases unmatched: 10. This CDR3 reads CASSSPILAGGETQYF. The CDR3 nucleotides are TGCGCCAGCAGCTCTCCTATATTAGCGGGAGGGGAGACCCAGTACTTC.

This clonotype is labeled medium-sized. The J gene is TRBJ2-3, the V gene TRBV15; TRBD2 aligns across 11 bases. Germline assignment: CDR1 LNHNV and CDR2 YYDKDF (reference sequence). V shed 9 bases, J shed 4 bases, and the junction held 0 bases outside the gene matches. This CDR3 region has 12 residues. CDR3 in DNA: TGTGCCACGGGACTAGCGGCAGATACGCAGTATTTT. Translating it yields CATGLAADTQYF. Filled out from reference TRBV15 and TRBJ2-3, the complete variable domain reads DAMVIQNPRYQVTQFGKPVTLSCSQTLNHNVMYWYQQKSSQAPKLLFHYYDKDFNNEADTPDNFQSRRPNTSFCFLDIRSPGLGDTAMYLCATGLAADTQYFGPGTRLTVL.

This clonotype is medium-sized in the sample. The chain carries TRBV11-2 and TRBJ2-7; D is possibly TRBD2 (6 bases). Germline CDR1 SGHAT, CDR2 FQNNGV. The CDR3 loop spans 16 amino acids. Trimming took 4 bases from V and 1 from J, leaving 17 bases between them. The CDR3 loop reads CASSSGTGVSSYEQYF. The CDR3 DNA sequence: TGTGCCAGCAGCTCCGGAACGGGAGTATCATCCTACGAGCAGTACTTC. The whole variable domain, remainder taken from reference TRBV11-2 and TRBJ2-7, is EAGVAQSPRYKIIEKRQSVAFWCNPISGHATLYWYQQILGQGPKLLIQFQNNGVVDDSQLPKDRFSAERLKGVDSTLKIQPAKLEDSAVYLCASSSGTGVSSYEQYFGPGTRLTVT.

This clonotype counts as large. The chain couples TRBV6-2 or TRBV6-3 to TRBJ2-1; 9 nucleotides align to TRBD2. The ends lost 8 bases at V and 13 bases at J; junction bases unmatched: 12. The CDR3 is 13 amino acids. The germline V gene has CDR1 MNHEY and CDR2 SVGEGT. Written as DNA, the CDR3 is TGTGCCAGCGGAGAACCCGGGACTAGCCTCCAGTTCTTC. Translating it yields CASGEPGTSLQFF.

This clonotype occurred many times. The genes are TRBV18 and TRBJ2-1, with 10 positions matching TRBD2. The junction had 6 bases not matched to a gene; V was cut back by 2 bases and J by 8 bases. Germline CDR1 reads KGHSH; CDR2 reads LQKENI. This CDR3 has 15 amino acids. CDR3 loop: CASSPGLAGVYEQFF. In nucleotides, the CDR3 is TGTGCCAGCTCACCAGGGCTAGCGGGAGTTTATGAGCAGTTCTTC.

The CDR3 sequence is CASSLEVAYEQYF. Written as DNA, the CDR3 is TGCGCCAGCAGCTTGGAGGTCGCTTACGAGCAGTACTTC. The V gene is TRBV5-1, the J gene TRBJ2-7; no firm D call. V lost 0 bases to trimming and J lost 4 bases, with 8 bases between them. The germline gives CDR1 SGHRS, CDR2 YFSETQ. This CDR3 contains 13 residues.

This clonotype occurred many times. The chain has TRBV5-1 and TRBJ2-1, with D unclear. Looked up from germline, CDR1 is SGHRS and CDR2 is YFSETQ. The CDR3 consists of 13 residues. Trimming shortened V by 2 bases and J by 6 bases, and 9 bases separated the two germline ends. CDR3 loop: CASSLNSLNEQFF. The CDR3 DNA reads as TGCGCCAGCAGCTTAAACTCCCTCAATGAGCAGTTCTTC.

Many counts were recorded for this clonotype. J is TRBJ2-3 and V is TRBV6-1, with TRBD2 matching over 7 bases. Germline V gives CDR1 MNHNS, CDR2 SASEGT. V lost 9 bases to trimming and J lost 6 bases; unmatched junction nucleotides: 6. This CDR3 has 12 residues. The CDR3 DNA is TGTGCCAGTGCGGGAGATGGGGATACGCAGTATTTT. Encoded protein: CASAGDGDTQYF.

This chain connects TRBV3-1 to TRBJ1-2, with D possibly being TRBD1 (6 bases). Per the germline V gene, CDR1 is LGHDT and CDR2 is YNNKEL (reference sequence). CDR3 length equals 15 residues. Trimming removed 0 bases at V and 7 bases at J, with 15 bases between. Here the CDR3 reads CASSQEVAGVTGYTF. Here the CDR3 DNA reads TGTGCCAGCAGCCAAGAGGTGGCAGGGGTCACTGGCTACACCTTC.

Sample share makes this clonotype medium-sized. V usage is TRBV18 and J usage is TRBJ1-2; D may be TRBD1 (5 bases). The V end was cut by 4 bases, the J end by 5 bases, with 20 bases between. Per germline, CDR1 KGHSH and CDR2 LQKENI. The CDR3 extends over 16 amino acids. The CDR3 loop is CASSQAVAGSRYGYTF. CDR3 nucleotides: TGTGCCAGCTCACAAGCCGTGGCAGGGAGTAGGTATGGCTACACCTTC.

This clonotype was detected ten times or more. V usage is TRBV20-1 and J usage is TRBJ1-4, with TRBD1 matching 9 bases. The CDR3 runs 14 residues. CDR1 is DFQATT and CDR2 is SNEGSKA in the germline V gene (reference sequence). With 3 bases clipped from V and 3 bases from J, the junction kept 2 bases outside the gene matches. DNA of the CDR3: TGCAGTGCTAGGGACAGGGGACCTAATGAAAAACTGTTTTTT. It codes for CSARDRGPNEKLFF.

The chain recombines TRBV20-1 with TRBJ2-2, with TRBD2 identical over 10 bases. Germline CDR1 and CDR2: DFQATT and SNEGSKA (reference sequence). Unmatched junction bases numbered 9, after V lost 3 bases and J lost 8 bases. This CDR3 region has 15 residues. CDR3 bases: TGCAGTGCTAGGAAGCTAGCGGGAGTAGGTGGGGAGCTGTTTTTT. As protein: CSARKLAGVGGELFF.

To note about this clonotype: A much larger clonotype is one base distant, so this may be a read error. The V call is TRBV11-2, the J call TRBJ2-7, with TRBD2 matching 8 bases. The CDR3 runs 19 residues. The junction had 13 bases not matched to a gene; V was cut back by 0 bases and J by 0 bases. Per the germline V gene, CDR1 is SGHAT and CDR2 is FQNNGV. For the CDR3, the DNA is TGTGCCAGCAGCTTAGACGGTTTCCAGCGGGAGCGGGTCTCCTACGAGCAGTACTTC. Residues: CASSLDGFQRERVSYEQYF. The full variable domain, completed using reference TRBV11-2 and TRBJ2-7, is EAGVAQSPRYKIIEKRQSVAFWCNPISGHATLYWYQQILGQGPKLLIQFQNNGVVDDSQLPKDRFSAERLKGVDSTLKIQPAKLEDSAVYLCASSLDGFQRERVSYEQYFGPGTRLTVT.

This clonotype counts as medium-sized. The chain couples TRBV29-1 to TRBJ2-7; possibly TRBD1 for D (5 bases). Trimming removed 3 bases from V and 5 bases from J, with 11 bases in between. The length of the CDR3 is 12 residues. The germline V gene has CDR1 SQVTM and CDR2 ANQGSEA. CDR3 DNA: TGCAGCGTTGATGGGCAGGGCCACGAGCAGTACTTC. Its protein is CSVDGQGHEQYF.

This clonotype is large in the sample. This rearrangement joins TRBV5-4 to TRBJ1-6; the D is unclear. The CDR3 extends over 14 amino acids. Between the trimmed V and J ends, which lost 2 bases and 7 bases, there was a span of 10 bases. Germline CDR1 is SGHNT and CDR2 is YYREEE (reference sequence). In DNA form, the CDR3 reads TGTGCCAGCAGCTTTGGAATGGAGAATTCACCCCTCCACTTT. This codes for CASSFGMENSPLHF. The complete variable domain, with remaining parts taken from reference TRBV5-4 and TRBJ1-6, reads ETGVTQSPTHLIKTRGQQVTLRCSSQSGHNTVSWYQQALGQGPQFIFQYYREEENGRGNFPPRFSGLQFPNYSSELNVNALELDDSALYLCASSFGMENSPLHFGNGTRLTVT.

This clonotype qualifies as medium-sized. The CDR3 DNA follows: TGTGCCAGCAGCCCGAAGGGTAGCCCTTCTAGGAGCTCCTACGAGCAGTACTTC. It yields the protein CASSPKGSPSRSSYEQYF. V and J are TRBV7-2 and TRBJ2-7; D gene ambiguous. The CDR3 sequence is 18 residues long. CDR1 and CDR2 (germline): SGHTA, FQGNSA. V lost 5 bases and J lost 0, with 23 bases in between. Full variable domain (missing parts from reference TRBV7-2 and TRBJ2-7): GAGVSQSPSNKVTEKGKDVELRCDPISGHTALYWYRQSLGQGLEFLIYFQGNSAPDKSGLPSDRFSAERTGGSVSTLTIQRTQQEDSAVYLCASSPKGSPSRSSYEQYFGPGTRLTVT.